A single sample is the source of the 18 T cell receptor beta chains below, sequenced in a study of blood T cell repertoires in COVID-19. Repertoires were generated with immunoSEQ multiplex PCR, while TCRdb's copy carries only in-frame clones and drops some. The sample has about 94,000 clones; under 80% are singletons. Sequenced material: peripheral blood. The receptor set was obtained from a man aged 70-80 years with COVID-19, enrolled during active disease.

Details on this clone: Other DNA sequences from this sample encode an identical CDR3 as well. The chain's CDR3 is CASSLSGGYEQYF. The CDR3 nucleotides read TGTGCCAGCAGCTTAAGCGGCGGCTACGAGCAGTACTTC. This sequence joins TRBV7-9 and TRBJ2-7; the D gene is possibly TRBD2 (5 bases). This CDR3 has 13 residues. Germline V gives CDR1 SEHNR, CDR2 FQNEAQ (reference sequence). Trimming stripped 2 bases from V and 3 bases from J, with 8 bases between.

This clone appeared once. This chain connects TRBV3-1 (or the pseudogene TRBV3-2) to TRBJ2-1, with a weak D call TRBD2 (8 bases). The germline gives CDR1 LGHDT, CDR2 YNNKEL (reference sequence). CDR3 length: 14 amino acids. V was trimmed by 1 base and J by 8 bases, leaving 12 bases between them. DNA for the CDR3: TGTGCCAGCAGCCAAGCGGGAGGGGGCTATGAGCAGTTCTTC. Protein product: CASSQAGGGYEQFF.

For this clone: A single base separates this from a much larger clone, so it may be a read error. This chain joins TRBV28 and TRBJ1-1; D might be TRBD1 (6 bases). Germline CDR1 and CDR2: MDHEN and SYDVKM. The CDR3 has 16 amino acids. Trimming cost V 7 bases and J 5 bases, with 23 bases left between them. The CDR3 DNA reads as TGTGCCAGCAACGCCTTGGGCAACCAAAGGGGGACTGAAGCTTTCTTT. Translation: CASNALGNQRGTEAFF.

This clone was counted once. This rearrangement joins TRBV18 to TRBJ2-7; perhaps TRBD1 as D (6 bases). The CDR3 extends over 16 amino acids. Germline-derived CDR1 and CDR2 are KGHSH and LQKENI. Trimming removed 5 bases from V and 3 bases from J, with 20 bases in between. CDR3 loop: CASSSATGRSSYEQYF. The CDR3 bases are TGTGCCAGCTCATCCGCCACAGGGCGAAGCAGCTACGAGCAGTACTTC.

The chain has TRBV30 and TRBJ1-1; D possibly corresponds to TRBD1 (6 bases). Deletions cut 3 bases from V and 1 base from J, with 15 bases between. This CDR3 spans 15 amino acids. Germline loops: CDR1 GTSNPN, CDR2 SVGIG (reference sequence). CDR3 DNA sequence: TGTGCCTGGAGGACCCCAGGGGTCACGAACACTGAAGCTTTCTTT. It is translated as CAWRTPGVTNTEAFF. The variable domain in full, completed from reference TRBV30 and TRBJ1-1, reads SQTIHQWPATLVQPVGSPLSLECTVEGTSNPNLYWYRQAAGRGLQLLFYSVGIGQISSEVPQNLSASRPQDRQFILSSKKLLLSDSGFYLCAWRTPGVTNTEAFFGQGTRLTVV.

V is TRBV2 and J is TRBJ1-5; D perhaps matches TRBD1 (6 bases). Germline V lookup: CDR1 SNHLY, CDR2 FYNNEI. The CDR3 covers 13 residues. Trimming pared 8 bases from V and 4 bases from J, leaving 12 bases between. The CDR3 reads CASRGGQNQPQHF. CDR3 sequence (DNA): TGTGCCAGCCGCGGGGGCCAGAATCAGCCCCAGCATTTT.

This chain links TRBV9 with TRBJ2-5; D might be TRBD2 (7 bases). Germline CDR1 is SGDLS and CDR2 is YYNGEE. The CDR3 consists of 15 residues. Trimming removed 0 bases from V and 1 base from J, with 10 bases in between. The CDR3 protein is CASSVGGGGQETQYF. CDR3 in DNA: TGTGCCAGCAGCGTAGGGGGAGGGGGCCAAGAGACCCAGTACTTC.

This clone was detected only a few times. V is TRBV19 and J is TRBJ1-4; TRBD1 matches at 9 bases. The V and J ends lost 4 bases and 5 bases, in that order; junction bases with no gene match: 2. This CDR3 comprises 14 residues. In germline, CDR1 is LNHDA, CDR2 SQIVND (reference sequence). This CDR3 is CASSTTGGNEKLFF. The CDR3 region has the DNA TGTGCCAGTAGTACCACAGGGGGCAATGAAAAACTGTTTTTT.

V is TRBV30 and J is TRBJ2-1; TRBD1 agrees at 11 bases. Looked up from germline, CDR1 is GTSNPN and CDR2 is SVGIG (reference sequence). The CDR3 spans 14 residues. J was trimmed by 6 bases and V by 4 bases; bases with no gene match: 5. CDR3 in DNA: TGTGCCTGGATACGGGACAGGGGGATCAATGAGCAGTTCTTC. This gives the protein CAWIRDRGINEQFF. The whole variable domain, filled in from reference TRBV30 and TRBJ2-1, reads SQTIHQWPATLVQPVGSPLSLECTVEGTSNPNLYWYRQAAGRGLQLLFYSVGIGQISSEVPQNLSASRPQDRQFILSSKKLLLSDSGFYLCAWIRDRGINEQFFGPGTRLTVL.

The chain recombines TRBV2 with TRBJ2-1, with 8 bases matching TRBD2. The CDR3 length is 15 residues. Trimming at V came to 1 base and at J to 5 bases, leaving 4 bases not matched to a gene. Germline V gene lookup returns CDR1 SNHLY and CDR2 FYNNEI. The CDR3 region is CASSEGTSLHNEQFF. CDR3 nucleotide sequence: TGTGCCAGCAGTGAAGGGACTAGCCTCCACAATGAGCAGTTCTTC.

The V and J genes are TRBV28 and TRBJ2-1; the match to TRBD2 covers 10 bases. The CDR3 is 16 amino acids. The ends lost 5 bases at V and 4 bases at J; junction bases unmatched: 8. The germline gives CDR1 MDHEN, CDR2 SYDVKM. CDR3 bases: TGTGCCAGCAGTGGGGCTAGCGGGGGAACTTACAATGAGCAGTTCTTC. It translates to CASSGASGGTYNEQFF. The full variable domain, with the rest looked up from reference TRBV28 and TRBJ2-1, is DVKVTQSSRYLVKRTGEKVFLECVQDMDHENMFWYRQDPGLGLRLIYFSYDVKMKEKGDIPEGYSVSREKKERFSLILESASTNQTSMYLCASSGASGGTYNEQFFGPGTRLTVL.

This chain joins TRBV28 and TRBJ2-7; 10 bases fit TRBD1. This CDR3 has 15 residues. The ends lost 7 bases at V and 0 bases at J; junction bases unmatched: 6. Germline CDR1 reads MDHEN; CDR2 reads SYDVKM. CDR3 in amino acids: CASTKTGGFSYEQYF. The CDR3 nucleotides read TGTGCCAGCACCAAGACAGGGGGCTTCTCCTACGAGCAGTACTTC.

This rearrangement joins TRBV7-9 to TRBJ2-3, with TRBD1 matching 7 bases. After removal of 5 bases from V and 10 bases from J, the junction contained 9 bases not matched to a gene. The CDR3 is made up of 13 amino acids. The germline gives CDR1 SEHNR, CDR2 FQNEAQ (reference sequence). Here the CDR3 reads CASSTTQGTPQYF. The DNA of the CDR3 is TGTGCCAGCAGCACAACACAGGGGACACCGCAGTATTTT.

This clone was observed a few times. CDR3 in DNA: TGTGCCAGCCAACCGGGACTAGCGTTCAATGAGCAGTTCTTC. Translated: CASQPGLAFNEQFF. This chain joins TRBV9 and TRBJ2-1; 10 bases line up with TRBD2. The CDR3 covers 14 residues. V was pared by 7 bases and J by 6 bases, with 7 bases of the junction left unmatched. The V gene's germline CDR1 is SGDLS and CDR2 YYNGEE.

This chain links TRBV28 with TRBJ1-4; D gene uncertain. The V and J ends lost 1 base and 0 bases respectively, with 9 bases between them. This CDR3 spans 16 amino acids. Germline V gene lookup returns CDR1 MDHEN and CDR2 SYDVKM. The CDR3 reads CASSLSPGATNEKLFF. The CDR3 region has the DNA TGTGCCAGCAGTTTATCGCCCGGTGCAACTAATGAAAAACTGTTTTTT.

The chain joins TRBV4-2 to TRBJ1-4; 11 nucleotides match TRBD1. The germline CDR1 and CDR2 sequences are LGHNA and YNFKEQ. The CDR3 loop spans 15 amino acids. J was trimmed by 7 bases and V by 1 base; bases with no gene match: 2. CDR3 in amino acids: CASSQVGTGGEKLFF. CDR3 DNA sequence: TGTGCCAGCAGCCAAGTCGGGACAGGGGGTGAAAAACTGTTTTTT.

This clone was recorded a few times. The chain couples TRBV28 to TRBJ1-5, with a possible D match to TRBD1 (6 bases). The CDR3 loop spans 16 amino acids. With 2 bases removed from V and 6 bases from J, the gap between germline ends came to 17 bases. CDR1 and CDR2 from the germline V gene are MDHEN and SYDVKM. CDR3 sequence (DNA): TGTGCCAGCAGTTTAAAGGGTAGGGGGAAGGCTCAGCCCCAGCATTTT. Its translation: CASSLKGRGKAQPQHF.

The rearrangement joins TRBV28 to TRBJ2-3; TRBD2 agrees at 9 bases. The germline gives CDR1 MDHEN, CDR2 SYDVKM. V dropped 2 bases and J dropped 8; count of bases not matched to a gene: 8. The CDR3 is 15 residues long. CDR3: CASSLQGGRAGTQYF. The CDR3, as DNA: TGTGCCAGCAGTTTACAGGGCGGGAGGGCCGGTACGCAGTATTTT.